The 32 T cell receptor beta chains below come from one sample, sequenced in a study of control samples from healthy donors and cancer patients. Profiled with immunoSEQ multiplex PCR; TCRdb holds only in-frame clones, not every one. In the table there are about 140,000 clones, under 95% of which are singletons. Input material: blood. Receptors were obtained from a young man in good health.

V is TRBV7-3 and J is TRBJ2-6, with TRBD1 matching over 7 bases. The CDR3 spans 16 residues. Germline values: CDR1 SGHTA, CDR2 FQGTGA. Unmatched junction bases numbered 4, after V lost 5 bases and J lost 0 bases. The CDR3 coding sequence is TGTGCCAGCAGCCCGACAGGGTCCTCTGGGGCCAACGTCCTGACTTTC. Its translation is CASSPTGSSGANVLTF.

The V gene is TRBV6-7, the J gene TRBJ1-4; no definite D call. TRBV6-7 is treated as an ORF (open reading frame) with a function not yet certain. The CDR3 runs to 12 residues. This CDR3 is CAFPPPNEKLFF. DNA of the CDR3: TGTGCTTTTCCCCCCCCAAATGAAAAACTGTTTTTT.

The chain links TRBV6-5 to TRBJ1-2, with a tentative D call TRBD1 (6 bases). V lost 10 bases and J 4 bases, leaving 16 bases between the germline ends. CDR1 and CDR2 (germline): MNHEY, SVGAGI. The CDR3 covers 13 residues. CDR3 sequence reads: CATYGRQVYGYTF. CDR3 bases: TGTGCCACCTACGGAAGACAGGTCTATGGCTACACCTTC.

V usage is TRBV7-9 and J usage is TRBJ1-4; the match to TRBD1 covers 9 bases. The CDR3 runs to 15 residues. With 3 bases clipped from V and 8 bases from J, the junction kept 7 bases outside the gene matches. In germline, CDR1 is SEHNR, CDR2 FQNEAQ (reference sequence). The CDR3 here is CASSFEQGAREKLFF. In DNA, the CDR3 is TGTGCCAGCAGCTTCGAACAGGGGGCTCGCGAAAAACTGTTTTTT.

The chain uses TRBV3-1 (or the pseudogene TRBV3-2) and TRBJ1-4; D gene unclear. Trimming stripped 4 bases from V and 4 bases from J, with 13 bases between. This CDR3 region has 15 residues. Germline CDR1 is LGHDT and CDR2 is YNNKEL (reference sequence). This chain's CDR3 is CASSPRAGGNEKLFF. The CDR3 DNA reads as TGTGCCAGCAGCCCCAGAGCGGGTGGTAATGAAAAACTGTTTTTT.

This clone turned up a few times. The rearrangement uses TRBV19 and TRBJ2-6; D might be TRBD2 (6 bases). The CDR3 length is 15 residues. The germline V gene encodes CDR1 LNHDA and CDR2 SQIVND (reference sequence). V was shortened by 3 bases and J by 1 base, with 7 bases between the two germline ends. CDR3 protein: CASSMRGSGANVLTF. The CDR3 DNA reads as TGTGCCAGTAGTATGCGGGGATCTGGGGCCAACGTCCTGACTTTC.

This chain joins TRBV6-1 and TRBJ2-2; D is unresolved. The CDR3 is 13 amino acids. Germline CDR1 MNHNS, CDR2 SASEGT. Trimming took 2 bases from V and 5 from J, leaving 6 bases between them. The CDR3 nucleotides are TGTGCCAGCAGTGAAATACTAACCGGGGAGCTGTTTTTT. Translating it yields CASSEILTGELFF.

J is TRBJ1-2 and V is TRBV27; possible D gene TRBD1, 5 bases. The V gene lost 5 bases and the J gene lost 0 bases, with 13 bases spanning the gap. This CDR3 region has 15 residues. Germline CDR1 reads MNHEY; CDR2 reads SMNVEV (reference sequence). CDR3 coding DNA: TGTGCCAGCAGTGCTGGGGGGTCGGCTAACTATGGCTACACCTTC. Translating it yields CASSAGGSANYGYTF.

The chain employs TRBV5-4 and TRBJ2-7, with 10 bases identical to TRBD2. This CDR3 comprises 15 residues. With 1 base clipped from V and 3 bases from J, the junction kept 4 bases outside the gene matches. In germline, CDR1 is SGHNT, CDR2 YYREEE (reference sequence). DNA for the CDR3: TGTGCCAGCAGCTTGTCGACTAGCGGGTACTACGAGCAGTACTTC. Protein product: CASSLSTSGYYEQYF.

This chain links TRBV6-6 with TRBJ1-4; perhaps TRBD1 as D (5 bases). This CDR3 comprises 15 residues. In germline, CDR1 is MNHNY, CDR2 SVGAGI (reference sequence). The V and J ends lost 3 bases and 5 bases respectively, with 13 bases between them. The CDR3 is CASSYLGRENEKLFF. The CDR3 DNA is TGTGCCAGCAGTTATTTGGGCAGGGAGAATGAAAAACTGTTTTTT.

The rearrangement joins TRBV10-3 to TRBJ2-3; possible D gene TRBD2, 6 bases. Per the germline V gene, CDR1 is ENHRY and CDR2 is SYGVKD. V dropped 3 bases and J dropped 5 bases, with 15 bases sitting between them. This CDR3 comprises 15 residues. Here the CDR3 reads CAISDGGKVGDTQYF. Written as DNA, the CDR3 is TGTGCCATCAGTGATGGGGGGAAAGTTGGAGATACGCAGTATTTT.

V is TRBV27 and J is TRBJ2-3; D gene uncertain. Germline values: CDR1 MNHEY, CDR2 SMNVEV (reference sequence). This CDR3 is 11 amino acids long. Trimming shortened V by 5 bases and J by 2 bases, and 2 bases separated the two germline ends. CDR3 bases: TGTGCCAGCAGTGACACAGATACGCAGTATTTT. Its protein product is CASSDTDTQYF.

The chain has TRBV6-5 and TRBJ2-2; D is unclear. V was cut by 6 bases and J by 6 bases, with 8 bases left in between. From germline, CDR1 is MNHEY and CDR2 SVGAGI. The CDR3 contains 12 residues. The CDR3, as DNA: TGTGCCAGCAGCCCCTCGGCCGGGGAGCTGTTTTTT. Encoded protein: CASSPSAGELFF.

The chain couples TRBV5-5 to TRBJ2-7; 9 nucleotides agree with TRBD2. CDR3 size: 15 residues. J was trimmed by 2 bases and V by 0 bases; bases with no gene match: 3. CDR1 SGHKS and CDR2 YYEKEE come from the germline V gene (reference sequence). The CDR3 reads CASSLGGGEAYEQYF. The CDR3 nucleotides read TGTGCCAGCAGCTTGGGCGGGGGGGAAGCCTACGAGCAGTACTTC.

The chain couples TRBV30 to TRBJ2-7; no clear D. The V and J ends lost 3 bases and 5 bases respectively, with 17 bases between them. Germline V gene sequence: CDR1 GTSNPN, CDR2 SVGIG (reference sequence). The CDR3 is 14 residues long. CDR3 region: CAWSITRYAHEQYF. In nucleotides, the CDR3 is TGTGCCTGGAGCATAACCCGTTACGCCCACGAGCAGTACTTC.

This rearrangement joins TRBV5-1 to TRBJ1-2; D remains unclear. Looked up from germline, CDR1 is SGHRS and CDR2 is YFSETQ. The CDR3 loop spans 13 amino acids. Trimming shortened V by 2 bases and J by 1 base, and 6 bases separated the two germline ends. The CDR3 DNA reads TGCGCCAGCAGCTTTGACGGTAACTATGGCTACACCTTC. Translated: CASSFDGNYGYTF.

The genes are TRBV7-2 and TRBJ2-7; D might be TRBD1 or TRBD2, each matching 6 bases. The V gene lost 5 bases and the J gene lost 1 base, with 12 bases spanning the gap. The CDR3 length is 14 residues. Germline values: CDR1 SGHTA, CDR2 FQGNSA. CDR3 in DNA: TGTGCCAGCAGCCGCGGGACATTTTCCTACGAGCAGTACTTC. This gives the protein CASSRGTFSYEQYF.

The J gene is TRBJ2-1, the V gene TRBV4-1; D remains unclear. Germline CDR1 reads MGHRA; CDR2 reads YSYEKL. The V end lost 1 base, the J end lost 1 base, and 8 bases lay between the germline ends. This CDR3 has 15 residues. As DNA, the CDR3 is TGCGCCAGCAGCCAAGCGGATGGATCCTACAATGAGCAGTTCTTC. This encodes CASSQADGSYNEQFF.

The chain joins TRBV6-2 or TRBV6-3 to TRBJ2-7, with TRBD2 identical over 9 bases. Germline CDR1 and CDR2: MNHEY and SVGEGT. This CDR3 is built from 19 residues. V lost 2 bases and J lost 3; bases outside the gene matches: 17. The CDR3 DNA reads TGTGCCAGCAGTTACCGCCCCCGGGTCCGCGGGGGGGACTTCTACGAGCAGTACTTC. This gives the protein CASSYRPRVRGGDFYEQYF.

The chain combines TRBV24-1 with TRBJ2-4; D is unclear. Trimming removed 2 bases from V and 5 bases from J, with 3 bases in between. Germline loops: CDR1 KGHDR, CDR2 SFDVKD. The CDR3 has 12 residues. CDR3 nucleotides: TGTGCCACCAGTGATTACGAAAACATTCAGTACTTC. Its translation: CATSDYENIQYF.

The chain couples TRBV30 to TRBJ1-2; D remains unclear. The CDR3 runs 12 residues. CDR1 is GTSNPN, CDR2 SVGIG, per germline (reference sequence). The V end was cut by 2 bases, the J end by 8 bases, with 12 bases between. In DNA form, the CDR3 reads TGTGCCTGGAGTCCTCTGGCGGTGGGCTACACCTTC. As protein: CAWSPLAVGYTF.

The V gene is TRBV5-6, the J gene TRBJ1-2; the D gene is possibly TRBD1 (5 bases). The CDR3 is 15 amino acids. Trimming pared 4 bases from V and 5 bases from J, leaving 18 bases between. Per the germline V gene, CDR1 is SGHDT and CDR2 is YYEEEE. The CDR3 loop is CASSRDSGTVYGYTF. DNA for the CDR3: TGTGCCAGCAGCAGAGACTCCGGGACGGTTTATGGCTACACCTTC.

This clone was seen a few times. The rearrangement uses TRBV30 and TRBJ2-5; TRBD2 might be the D (6 bases). The germline gives CDR1 GTSNPN, CDR2 SVGIG (reference sequence). The CDR3 totals 15 residues. Deletions cut 2 bases from V and 0 bases from J, with 13 bases between. This chain's CDR3 is CAWSIPGLDQETQYF. The DNA for the CDR3 is TGTGCCTGGAGTATCCCGGGACTGGACCAAGAGACCCAGTACTTC.

The chain has TRBV18 and TRBJ2-3; 10 nucleotides align to TRBD2. With 1 base clipped from V and 4 bases from J, the junction kept 2 bases outside the gene matches. Germline V gives CDR1 KGHSH, CDR2 LQKENI. CDR3 length equals 15 residues. The CDR3 sequence: CASSPQLAGSDTQYF. CDR3 DNA: TGTGCCAGCTCACCACAACTAGCGGGATCAGATACGCAGTATTTT.

This chain joins TRBV7-9 and TRBJ1-1; 11 bases line up with TRBD1. The V and J ends lost 5 bases and 4 bases, in that order; junction bases with no gene match: 3. There are 14 residues in the CDR3. Germline values: CDR1 SEHNR, CDR2 FQNEAQ (reference sequence). The CDR3 DNA reads as TGTGCCAGCAGCGGACAGGGGGCGTTCACTGAAGCTTTCTTT. Amino acid sequence: CASSGQGAFTEAFF. Full variable domain (missing parts from reference TRBV7-9 and TRBJ1-1): DTGVSQNPRHKITKRGQNVTFRCDPISEHNRLYWYRQTLGQGPEFLTYFQNEAQLEKSRLLSDRFSAERPKGSFSTLEIQRTEQGDSAMYLCASSGQGAFTEAFFGQGTRLTVV.

This chain joins TRBV3-1 (or the pseudogene TRBV3-2) and TRBJ1-4; a possible D gene is TRBD1 (5 bases). This CDR3 contains 15 residues. Germline CDR1 is LGHDT and CDR2 is YNNKEL (reference sequence). The V end was cut by 5 bases, the J end by 8 bases, with 18 bases between. The CDR3 here is CASSAGGEISEKLFF. The CDR3 DNA follows: TGTGCCAGCAGCGCAGGAGGGGAGATAAGCGAAAAACTGTTTTTT.

The chain carries TRBV9 and TRBJ2-1, with D possibly TRBD2 on 5 matching bases. In germline, CDR1 is SGDLS, CDR2 YYNGEE. This CDR3 is built from 14 residues. V lost 0 bases and J lost 3, with 7 bases in between. The CDR3 DNA is TGTGCCAGCAGCGTAGGTGGACTCTACAATGAGCAGTTCTTC. It encodes CASSVGGLYNEQFF.

V and J are TRBV15 and TRBJ1-2, with a possible D match to TRBD1 (5 bases). Trimming took 5 bases from V and 7 from J, leaving 8 bases between them. The length of the CDR3 is 11 residues. Germline assignment: CDR1 LNHNV and CDR2 YYDKDF (reference sequence). The chain's CDR3 is CATSAGLGYTF. In nucleotides, the CDR3 is TGTGCCACCAGCGCGGGGCTTGGCTACACCTTC.

V usage is TRBV6-5 and J usage is TRBJ1-2, with D possibly matching TRBD1 (5 bases). V gave up 6 bases and J gave up 3 bases, with 17 bases separating them. The CDR3 is made up of 15 amino acids. In germline, CDR1 is MNHEY, CDR2 SVGAGI. The CDR3 protein is CASRARDSFYYGYTF. Written as DNA, the CDR3 is TGTGCCAGCAGGGCCAGGGACTCCTTTTACTATGGCTACACCTTC.

V is TRBV4-2 and J is TRBJ2-3; either TRBD1 or TRBD2 may supply D (5 bases each). V shed 1 base and J shed 5 bases, with 19 bases lying between them. This CDR3 comprises 17 residues. CDR1 and CDR2 (germline): LGHNA, YNFKEQ. This chain's CDR3 is CASSQVSGPAIEDTQYF. CDR3 nucleotides: TGTGCCAGCAGCCAAGTGTCGGGACCAGCGATAGAAGATACGCAGTATTTT.

This clone has only a few counts. The gene calls are TRBV12-3 or TRBV12-4 and TRBJ1-2; D uncertain. CDR3 length equals 12 residues. Trimming left V 1 base short and J 7 bases short, with 7 bases between. Here the CDR3 DNA reads TGTGCCAGCAGTTTAGGGCTAGCTGGCTACACCTTC. Amino acid sequence: CASSLGLAGYTF.

The chain uses TRBV11-2 and TRBJ2-3; 9 bases are shared with TRBD2. V lost 4 bases, J lost 5 bases, and 7 bases stayed unmatched. The CDR3 is 15 amino acids. Germline CDR1 SGHAT, CDR2 FQNNGV. For the CDR3, the DNA is TGTGCCAGCAGCTCAAGCGGGGGGTCGGGAGATACGCAGTATTTT. Amino acids: CASSSSGGSGDTQYF.